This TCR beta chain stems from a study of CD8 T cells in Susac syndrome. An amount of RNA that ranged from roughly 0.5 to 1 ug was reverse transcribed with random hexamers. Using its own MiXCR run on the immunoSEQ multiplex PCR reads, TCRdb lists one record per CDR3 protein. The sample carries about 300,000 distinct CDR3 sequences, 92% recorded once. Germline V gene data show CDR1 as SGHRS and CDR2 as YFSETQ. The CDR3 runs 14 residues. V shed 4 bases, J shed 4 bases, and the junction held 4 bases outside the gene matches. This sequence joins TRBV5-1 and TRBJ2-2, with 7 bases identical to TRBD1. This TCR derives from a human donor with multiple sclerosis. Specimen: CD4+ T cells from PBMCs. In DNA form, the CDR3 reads TGCGCCAGCAGCCACAGGGGTGGCACCGGGGAGCTGTTTTTT. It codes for CASSHRGGTGELFF.